The 15 T cell receptor beta chains given below trace back to one sample, sequenced in a study of cytomegalovirus exposure and HLA in healthy donors (dated by TCRdb to about 2017). Library generation was performed with the immunoSEQ multiplex PCR assay. A mixture of 60 forward primers for TCR Vbeta segments and 13 reverse primers for TCR Jbeta segments was used in the multiplex PCR. The table was pulled from immuneACCESS by TCRdb, which kept in-frame rearrangements only. Such tables lose some clones; where checked, under half of the loss comes from unresolved V genes, and the rest has no known cause. The sample data list around 130,000 clones, and around 70% of these were observed just once. Clones ranked in the top ten supply 2.6% of the sample. Sequenced sample: PBMCs. These receptors were obtained from a woman between 55 and 75 years old in good health and CMV-seropositive.

This chain joins TRBV5-1 and TRBJ1-2; maybe TRBD1 (6 bases). Trimming took 1 base from V and 2 from J, leaving 12 bases between them. The CDR3 covers 15 residues. The germline CDR1 and CDR2 sequences are SGHRS and YFSETQ. Here the CDR3 DNA reads TGCGCCAGCAGCTTGTCTGCAGGGACAAACTATGGCTACACCTTC. Translating gives CASSLSAGTNYGYTF.

This chain joins TRBV18 and TRBJ2-3; 7 bases agree with TRBD2. The CDR3 extends over 15 amino acids. V gave up 2 bases and J gave up 0 bases; unmatched junction bases: 2. Germline V lookup: CDR1 KGHSH, CDR2 LQKENI. CDR3 amino acids: CASSPLGGSTDTQYF. The CDR3 DNA reads as TGTGCCAGCTCACCATTGGGGGGGAGCACAGATACGCAGTATTTT.

The chain has TRBV6-6 and TRBJ2-7; 9 bases agree with TRBD1. CDR3 size: 12 residues. Germline V gene data show CDR1 as MNHNY and CDR2 as SVGAGI (reference sequence). V lost 11 bases and J lost 3; bases outside the gene matches: 5. CDR3 in DNA: TGTGCCGGCGGGACAGGGATCTACGAGCAGTACTTC. It yields the protein CAGGTGIYEQYF.

The CDR3 is CASSQGQGLSPLHF. CDR3 sequence (DNA): TGTGCCAGCAGCCAGGGACAGGGTCTTTCACCCCTCCACTTT. The V and J genes are TRBV7-3 and TRBJ1-6; 9 bases match TRBD1. This CDR3 spans 14 amino acids. V shed 5 bases and J 9 bases; nucleotides not matched to a gene: 5. Germline V CDR1 and CDR2: SGHTA, FQGTGA.

This sequence joins TRBV19 and TRBJ1-5; tentatively, D is TRBD1 (5 bases). CDR3 size: 15 residues. Trimming pared 6 bases from V and 5 bases from J, leaving 17 bases between. Per germline, CDR1 LNHDA and CDR2 SQIVND (reference sequence). This CDR3 is CASSTPLGDYQPQHF. The CDR3 DNA reads as TGTGCCAGTAGCACTCCCTTAGGGGATTATCAGCCCCAGCATTTT.

The genes are TRBV29-1 and TRBJ1-2; possibly TRBD1 for D (6 bases). Per the germline V gene, CDR1 is SQVTM and CDR2 is ANQGSEA. This CDR3 has 14 amino acids. Trimming pared 3 bases from V and 4 bases from J, leaving 15 bases between. This CDR3 reads CSVDSGTKTYGYTF. The CDR3 coding sequence is TGCAGCGTTGACAGTGGGACAAAGACCTATGGCTACACCTTC.

This chain's CDR3 is CASSYAGSGGAFF. The CDR3 DNA is TGTGCCAGCAGTTACGCTGGGAGCGGAGGGGCTTTCTTT. The chain carries TRBV6-5 and TRBJ1-1; D unclear. The V end was cut by 2 bases, the J end by 11 bases, with 15 bases between. The CDR3 consists of 13 residues. Germline V lookup: CDR1 MNHEY, CDR2 SVGAGI.

This chain uses TRBV11-2 with TRBJ1-2, with 7 bases identical to TRBD1. The V and J ends lost 5 bases and 6 bases, in that order; junction bases with no gene match: 6. Germline-derived CDR1 and CDR2 are SGHAT and FQNNGV. The CDR3 sequence is 13 residues long. CDR3 in amino acids: CASSPRDSDGYTF. In DNA form, the CDR3 reads TGTGCCAGCAGCCCCCGGGACAGTGATGGCTACACCTTC.

This sequence joins TRBV7-8 and TRBJ2-7, with 12 bases that match TRBD1. The CDR3 is 16 residues long. Germline V gene sequence: CDR1 SGHVS, CDR2 FQNEAQ. J gave up 5 bases and V 6 bases, and 11 bases lay outside the gene matches. CDR3 protein: CASSHPVGTGGNEQYF. The CDR3 nucleotides read TGTGCCAGCAGTCATCCAGTCGGGACAGGGGGCAACGAGCAGTACTTC.

This clone has just a few counts. The rearrangement links TRBV5-4 to TRBJ1-5; D is possibly TRBD1 (5 bases). Trimming cost V 0 bases and J 1 base, with 8 bases left between them. The CDR3 is 15 residues long. Germline values: CDR1 SGHNT, CDR2 YYREEE (reference sequence). In DNA form, the CDR3 reads TGTGCCAGCAGCTTGGGGGGGGTCAGCAATCAGCCCCAGCATTTT. It specifies CASSLGGVSNQPQHF.

The J gene is TRBJ1-1, the V gene TRBV18, with D maybe TRBD1 (6 bases). The CDR3 totals 16 residues. CDR1 is KGHSH, CDR2 LQKENI, per germline. Trimming removed 0 bases at V and 10 bases at J, with 21 bases between. As DNA, the CDR3 is TGTGCCAGCTCACCACCTACACGGACAGCTGATGGAGGAGCTTTCTTT. It specifies CASSPPTRTADGGAFF.

This clone has a single count. J is TRBJ1-2 and V is TRBV10-3, with TRBD1 matching over 9 bases. Germline trimming cut 7 bases from V and 5 bases from J; bases unmatched to any gene: 5. Germline CDR1 reads ENHRY; CDR2 reads SYGVKD. The CDR3 is 13 residues long. The CDR3 nucleotides are TGTGCCATCACCCGGACAGGGGTTTATGGCTACACCTTC. Protein product: CAITRTGVYGYTF.

This chain connects TRBV13 to TRBJ2-1; no firm D call. V lost 4 bases to trimming and J lost 9 bases, with 10 bases between them. The CDR3 contains 12 residues. The germline V gene encodes CDR1 PRHDT and CDR2 FYEKMQ (reference sequence). The CDR3 region is CASSSGLAEQFF. The CDR3 coding sequence is TGTGCCAGCAGCTCTGGTCTGGCTGAGCAGTTCTTC.

The chain has TRBV7-2 and TRBJ2-7; TRBD1 agrees at 8 bases. Trimming at V came to 1 base and at J to 2 bases, leaving 7 bases not matched to a gene. The CDR3 covers 16 residues. Per the germline V gene, CDR1 is SGHTA and CDR2 is FQGNSA. CDR3 sequence: CASSLGAGGPPYEQYF. The CDR3 nucleotides are TGTGCCAGCAGCTTAGGGGCAGGGGGCCCACCCTACGAGCAGTACTTC.

V usage is TRBV19 and J usage is TRBJ1-2; D possibly corresponds to TRBD1 (6 bases). V was trimmed by 5 bases and J by 8 bases, leaving 12 bases between them. CDR1 LNHDA and CDR2 SQIVND come from the germline V gene (reference sequence). The CDR3 length is 12 residues. In nucleotides, the CDR3 is TGTGCCAGTAGTGAGGGGGTACGGGGCTACACCTTC. Its translation is CASSEGVRGYTF.